This TCR beta chain was obtained from a study of identical twins. Notes on the study in general: One should note that invariant MAIT and iNKT cells could partly confound zero-insertion analyses.

Germline CDR1 reads KGHSH; CDR2 reads LQKENI. This CDR3 contains 15 residues. V was clipped by 2 bases and J by 2 bases, with 11 bases between them. One entry per CDR3 protein results from TCRdb running MiXCR on the 5' RACE reads. This table has about 900,000 distinct CDR3 sequences, approximately 13% appearing once. Details on this clonotype: Its antigen is currently unknown.

This sample was also put to use in a study of yellow fever vaccine responses in identical twins.

This sequence originates from a woman aged 18-29 years in good health. Sequenced sample: PBMCs. The V and J genes are TRBV18 and TRBJ2-3; no clear D. CDR3 bases: TGTGCCAGCTCACCAATCGAAGGTCCCACAGATACGCAGTATTTT. Amino acid sequence: CASSPIEGPTDTQYF.